This T cell receptor (beta chain) appears in the sequencing data of a study of regulatory T cells in long-lasting Graves disease. Study-level points and caveats: A greater number of public clonotypes (approximately 2,500) was shared by persistent patients than by new patients (about 960).

Germline V gene data show CDR1 as MNHEY and CDR2 as SMNVEV (reference sequence). CDR3 length: 17 amino acids. In its sample, this clonotype was seen many times. Antigen: not known. The germline gene is not matched at one end of the junction; a read error may be the cause. The authors built TCR beta libraries using iRepertoire HTBI primers and Arm-PCR of CDR3 regions. TCRdb re-called the multiplex PCR reads with MiXCR, one entry per CDR3 protein. The sample yields over 500,000 distinct CDR3 sequences, about 16% seen once. The time point is: newly diagnosed GD, antithyroid drugs for less than 3 months. RNA from PBMCs was the source of the TCR library. These data were also reused for a study on T cells in Graves' hyperthyroidism and ophthalmopathy. That study adds: Those patients with uncontrolled infection, other autoimmune disease, pregnancy or lactation were excluded. Most clonotypes that expanded in the thyroid above 0.001 also showed up in blood. For ophthalmopathy, model prediction preceded onset by a median roughly 6.2 months.

The origin of this receptor is a man aged 18 to 30 with Graves disease. Material: peripheral blood mononuclear cells (PBMCs), obtained at new diagnosis, from a patient treated with antithyroid drugs. V and J are TRBV27 and TRBJ2-1; 10 nucleotides align to TRBD2. The CDR3 is CASSSPGLAASQWEQFF. CDR3 nucleotide sequence: TGTGCCAGCAGTTCCCCCGGACTAGCGGCTAGTCAATGGGAGCAATTCTTC.